This TCR beta chain was retrieved from a study of T cell responses to AZD1222 COVID-19 vaccine. The study, taken as a whole, reports: Baseline antibody screening turned up just a handful of seropositive AZD1222 recipients.

The CDR3 sequence is 14 residues long. Trimming took 2 bases from V and 0 from J, leaving 7 bases between them. From germline, CDR1 is SNHLY and CDR2 FYNNEI. About this clone itself: Antigen unknown.

Assay used: immunoSEQ multiplex PCR; TCRdb lists only in-frame clones, some missing. Of about 130,000 clones in the sample, about nine tenths were seen once. The sequence came from an adult in good health. V usage is TRBV2 and J usage is TRBJ1-1; no clear D gene. The source was peripheral blood, collected on day 0 of AZD1222 vaccination. CDR3 amino acids: CASSENTMNTEAFF. The DNA for the CDR3 is TGTGCCAGCAGTGAAAACACCATGAACACTGAAGCTTTCTTT.